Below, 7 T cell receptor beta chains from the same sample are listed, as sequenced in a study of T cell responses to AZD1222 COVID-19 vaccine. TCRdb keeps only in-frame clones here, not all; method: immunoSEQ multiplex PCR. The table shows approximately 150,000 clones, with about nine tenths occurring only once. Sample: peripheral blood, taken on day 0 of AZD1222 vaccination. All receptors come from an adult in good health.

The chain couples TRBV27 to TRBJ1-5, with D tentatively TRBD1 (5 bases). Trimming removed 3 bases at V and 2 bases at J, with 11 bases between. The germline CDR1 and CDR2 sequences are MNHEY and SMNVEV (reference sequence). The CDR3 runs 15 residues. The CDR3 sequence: CASSLQGLGNQPQHF. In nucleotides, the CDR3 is TGTGCCAGCAGTTTGCAGGGATTGGGCAATCAGCCCCAGCATTTT.

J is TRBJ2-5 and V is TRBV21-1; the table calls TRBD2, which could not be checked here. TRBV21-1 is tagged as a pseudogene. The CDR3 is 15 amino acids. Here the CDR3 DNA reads TGTGCCAGCATCCTCAGGGTGGGAGGTCAAGAGACCCAGTACTTC. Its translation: CASILRVGGQETQYF.

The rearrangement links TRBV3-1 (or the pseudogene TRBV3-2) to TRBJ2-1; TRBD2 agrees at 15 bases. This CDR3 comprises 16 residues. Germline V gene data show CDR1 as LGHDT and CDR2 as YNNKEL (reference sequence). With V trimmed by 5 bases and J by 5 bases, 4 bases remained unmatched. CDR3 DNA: TGTGCCAGCAGCGGGGGACTAGCGGGGGGTAACAATGAGCAGTTCTTC. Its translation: CASSGGLAGGNNEQFF.

In DNA form, the CDR3 reads TGTGCCAGCAGCTTAGGAGCGGGGGGGCCGATCACCTACAATGAGCAGTTCTTC. This codes for CASSLGAGGPITYNEQFF. The chain combines TRBV7-2 with TRBJ2-1; the match to TRBD2 covers 10 bases. V gave up 1 base and J gave up 2 bases; unmatched junction bases: 8. CDR1 and CDR2 from the germline V gene are SGHTA and FQGNSA. CDR3 size: 18 residues.

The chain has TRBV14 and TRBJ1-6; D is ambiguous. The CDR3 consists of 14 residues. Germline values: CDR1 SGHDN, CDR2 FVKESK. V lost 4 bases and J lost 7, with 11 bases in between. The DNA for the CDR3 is TGTGCCAGCAGCCCTTGGACGGGCAATTCACCCCTCCACTTT. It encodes CASSPWTGNSPLHF.

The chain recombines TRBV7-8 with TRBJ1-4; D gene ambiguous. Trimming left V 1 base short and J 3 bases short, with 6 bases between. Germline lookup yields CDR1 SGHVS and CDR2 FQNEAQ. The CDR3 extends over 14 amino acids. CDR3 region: CASSLEGSNEKLFF. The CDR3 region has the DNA TGTGCCAGCAGCTTAGAGGGATCTAATGAAAAACTGTTTTTT.

CDR3 nucleotides: TGCAGTGCTTCTCAGGGTTTTGAGCAGTTCTTC. Translating gives CSASQGFEQFF. V usage is TRBV20-1 and J usage is TRBJ2-1, with D possibly matching TRBD1 (5 bases). Deletions cut 5 bases from V and 9 bases from J, with 11 bases between. The CDR3 sequence is 11 residues long. CDR1 is DFQATT and CDR2 is SNEGSKA in the germline V gene (reference sequence).